The rows below give T cell receptor beta chains drawn from one sample of a study of T cells in Graves' hyperthyroidism and ophthalmopathy. TCRdb itself ran the multiplex PCR reads through MiXCR, one entry per CDR3 protein. The data contain over 250,000 distinct CDR3 sequences, approximately 15% of them singletons. The sequenced sample was blood. These receptor sequences come from a woman between 40 and 50 years old with Graves' ophthalmopathy. CDR3s include the opening cysteine and the closing phenylalanine or tryptophan. The D gene is left open where the match is weak. Part of the rows lack a size; the others show once, few, many or a class for expanded clones.

j_gene	abundance	d_gene	v_gene	CDR3nt	CDR3aa
TRBJ2-3	many	TRBD1	TRBV7-9	TGTGCCAGCAGCTTCAGGACAGGGGGCACAGATACGCAGTATTTT	CASSFRTGGTDTQYF
TRBJ1-2	many	NA	TRBV27	TGTGCCAGCACCGCCTTTAACTATGGCTACACCTTC	CASTAFNYGYTF
TRBJ1-1	NA	TRBD1	TRBV30	TGTGCCTGTAGCGGGACAGGGTCGAACACTGAAGCTTTCTTT	CACSGTGSNTEAFF
TRBJ2-7	many	NA	TRBV6-5	TGTGCCAGCAGTTACTCGTACGGCTCCTACGAGCAGTACTTC	CASSYSYGSYEQYF
TRBJ2-3	few	NA	TRBV7-9	TGTGCCAGCAGCTTATCTAGCGAAGTTACGCAGTATTTT	CASSLSSEVTQYF
TRBJ1-2	few	NA	TRBV28	TGTGCCAGCACAAGTTTTAATTTCGGAGGATATGGCTACACCTTC	CASTSFNFGGYGYTF
TRBJ1-2	NA	NA	TRBV6-4	TGTGCCAGCAGTCAAGGGTTAGGCTATGGCTACACCTTC	CASSQGLGYGYTF
TRBJ1-2	many	NA	TRBV3-1	TGTGCCAGCAGCCAGAGAGGGGAGAACTATGGCTACACCTTC	CASSQRGENYGYTF
TRBJ1-2	many	NA	TRBV3-1	TGTGCCAGCAGCGGACGGAGGGTCGGCTACACCTTC	CASSGRRVGYTF
TRBJ2-1	few	TRBD1	TRBV4-1	TGCGCCAGCAGCCCCTCCCCCGGGACAGGCCGTTTGGATGAGCAGTTCTTC	CASSPSPGTGRLDEQFF
TRBJ1-1	NA	TRBD1	TRBV20-1	TGCAGTGCTAGGTCCAGGGGGGGGTCTGAAGCTTTCTTT	CSARSRGGSEAFF
TRBJ2-1	many	TRBD2	TRBV3-1	TGTGCCAGCAGCCAGACTAGCGGGTACAATGAGCAGTTCTTC	CASSQTSGYNEQFF
TRBJ1-5	many	TRBD1	TRBV12-3/TRBV12-4	TGTGCCAGCACCTTGGACAGGGAGATAAATCAGCCCCAGCATTTT	CASTLDREINQPQHF
TRBJ2-1	NA	NA	TRBV29-1	TGCAGCGTCGCTCAGGGGAATGATGAGCAGTTCTTC	CSVAQGNDEQFF
TRBJ2-2	many	TRBD1	TRBV28	TGTGCCAGCAGTACAGGGGCACCCACCGGGGAGCTGTTTTTT	CASSTGAPTGELFF
TRBJ2-7	many	TRBD2	TRBV20-1	TGCAGTGCTTCTAGCGGGGGGACAGGGCTCGACGAGCAGTACTTC	CSASSGGTGLDEQYF
TRBJ1-5	few	NA	TRBV10-1	TGCGCCATCCCCCTACGGCGGGGCCCTGACCATAACAATCAGCCCCAGCATTTT	CAIPLRRGPDHNNQPQHF
TRBJ2-1	many	TRBD2	TRBV28	TGTGCCAGCAGTTTCTTACACATAACTAGCGGGAGCTGGAATGAGCAGTTCTTC	CASSFLHITSGSWNEQFF
TRBJ2-3	many	NA	TRBV6-1	TGTGCCAGCAGCAGGGACCGCGCCGCCGGTGCGCAGTATTTT	CASSRDRAAGAQYF
TRBJ2-1	many	TRBD2	TRBV27	TGTGCCACCAGCGCAGCGGGAGGAGGCTACAATGAGCAGTTCTTC	CATSAAGGGYNEQFF
TRBJ2-1	many	TRBD1	TRBV15	TGTGCCACCAGCAGTCAGACAGGGGGAATAGTCAATGAGCAGTTCTTC	CATSSQTGGIVNEQFF
TRBJ1-4	few	TRBD1	TRBV5-4	TGTGCCAGCAGCTTGTATGGGACAGGGGGCGGCGAAAAACTGTTTTTT	CASSLYGTGGGEKLFF
TRBJ2-3	few	TRBD2	TRBV2	TGTGCCAGCAGTGACGAGCGGGGCTACACAGATACGCAGTATTTT	CASSDERGYTDTQYF
TRBJ2-5	NA	TRBD2	TRBV20-1	TGCAGTGCTTGGGCGGGACTAGCGGGGGGATTAGGGACCCAGTACTTC	CSAWAGLAGGLGTQYF
TRBJ2-1	NA	NA	TRBV20-1	TGCAGTGTCCCCACCTCCTACAATGAGCAGTTCTTC	CSVPTSYNEQFF
TRBJ2-1	many	NA	TRBV3-1	TGTGCCAGCAGCCAGTTGGGTGAGCAGTTCTTC	CASSQLGEQFF
TRBJ2-7	many	NA	TRBV7-8	TGTGCCAGCAGCTTAGCGGTCCAGCGGGTCTACGAGCAGTACTTC	CASSLAVQRVYEQYF
TRBJ1-6	NA	TRBD1	TRBV5-6	TGTGCCAGCAGCTCTCCGGGCGGCAGGGGGGGTTCACCCCTCCACTTT	CASSSPGGRGGSPLHF
TRBJ2-7	many	NA	TRBV12-3/TRBV12-4	TGTGCCAGCAGCCCCGGGACCTACGAGCAGTACTTC	CASSPGTYEQYF
TRBJ1-5	many	NA	TRBV12-3/TRBV12-4	TGTGCCAGCAGTTACCCGGAGCTCGGTCAGCCCCAGCATTTT	CASSYPELGQPQHF
TRBJ2-2	many	TRBD2	TRBV29-1	TGCAGCGTTGCGGGGGGAAACACCGGGGAGCTGTTTTTT	CSVAGGNTGELFF
TRBJ2-3	once	NA	TRBV2	TGTGCCAGCAGTGCAGGCGGCGAACACATTAACACAGATACGCAGTATTTT	CASSAGGEHINTDTQYF
TRBJ2-5	many	TRBD2	TRBV28	TGTGCCAGCAGGCTTAGCGGGGGGGGCGGAGAGACCCAGTACTTC	CASRLSGGGGETQYF
TRBJ1-2	many	NA	TRBV6-2/TRBV6-3	TGTGCCAGCAGTTACTTTCCCTATGGCTACACCTTC	CASSYFPYGYTF
TRBJ1-5	NA	TRBD1	TRBV19	TGTGCCAGTAAGACAGGGGAAGGCGGTCAGCCCCAGCATTTT	CASKTGEGGQPQHF
TRBJ2-5	many	NA	TRBV11-2	TGTGCCAGCAGCTTGCTGGGATTTGGGGAGGAGACCCAGTACTTC	CASSLLGFGEETQYF
TRBJ2-2	few	TRBD2	TRBV25-1	TGTGCCAGCAGTGGAGCTAGCGGGACCACCGGGGAGCTGTTTTTT	CASSGASGTTGELFF
TRBJ2-5	few	TRBD2	TRBV14	TGTGCCAGCAGCCAAGAATCCCCCCTCCTAGCGGGACAAGGGACCCAGTACTTC	CASSQESPLLAGQGTQYF
TRBJ2-7	few	NA	TRBV7-9	TGTGCCAGCAGCTTAGTGGGAGCCACAAATTACGAGCAGTACTTC	CASSLVGATNYEQYF
TRBJ2-7	many	NA	TRBV4-1	TGCGCCAGCAGCCAAGATAGGGGGACATCTTACGAGCAGTACTTC	CASSQDRGTSYEQYF
TRBJ2-7	many	NA	TRBV6-1	TGTGCCAGCAGTTGGGCCGGGAAAACCTACGAGCAGTACTTC	CASSWAGKTYEQYF
TRBJ2-2	NA	NA	TRBV9	TGTGCCAGCAGCGTAGCTAGTGAGAGCCGCACCGGGGAGCTGTTTTTT	CASSVASESRTGELFF
TRBJ2-7	NA	TRBD1	TRBV30	TGTGCCTGGAGTGGTAACAGGGGCGCGAGGGAGCAGTACTTC	CAWSGNRGAREQYF
TRBJ2-4	many	NA	TRBV28	TGTGCCAGCAGTGGGGCGGGGACAGCCAAAAACATTCAGTACTTC	CASSGAGTAKNIQYF
TRBJ2-5	many	TRBD1	TRBV9	TGTGCCAGCAGCAGACGACAGGGGGCGGGTCAAGAGACCCAGTACTTC	CASSRRQGAGQETQYF
TRBJ1-1	many	NA	TRBV2	TGTGCCAGCACGCCGGGACGGACGAACACTGAAGCTTTCTTT	CASTPGRTNTEAFF
TRBJ2-1	many	NA	TRBV2	TGTGCCAGCGAGGGAGAGGGTGAGCAGTTCTTC	CASEGEGEQFF
TRBJ2-7	many	NA	TRBV7-9	TGTGCCAGCAGCCGCAGCGGATACGAGCAGTACTTC	CASSRSGYEQYF
TRBJ2-2	NA	NA	TRBV18	TGTGCCAGCTCACCACAAACGGGTAACACCGGGGAGCTGTTTTTT	CASSPQTGNTGELFF
TRBJ2-7	many	TRBD2	TRBV11-2	TGTGCCAGCAGCTTACGATTTAATTTTGGACTAGCGGGAGTAAACTACGAGCAGTACTTC	CASSLRFNFGLAGVNYEQYF
TRBJ1-2	many	NA	TRBV20-1	TGCAGTGCCGCAAAGACGGGATACCGAGATGGCTACACCTTC	CSAAKTGYRDGYTF
TRBJ2-5	NA	TRBD2	TRBV4-2	TGTGCCAGCAGCCCTTTTAGCGGGGGGACGGAAGAGACCCAGTACTTC	CASSPFSGGTEETQYF